These 17 T cell receptor beta chains originate from one sample sequenced in a study of cytomegalovirus exposure and HLA in healthy donors. The study ran its PCR with 60 Vbeta and 13 Jbeta primers. Profiling relied on immunoSEQ multiplex PCR, and the TCRdb table lists in-frame clones only, not all of them. The repertoire includes about 190,000 clones, 70% to 75% of them detected once, and about 3.1% sits in the top ten. What was sequenced was PBMCs. Receptors were obtained from a woman between 25 and 40 years old in good health and CMV-seropositive.

In its sample, this clone was seen once. The chain recombines TRBV7-9 with TRBJ1-2; 8 bases are shared with TRBD1. There are 14 residues in the CDR3. The junction had 6 bases not matched to a gene; V was cut back by 5 bases and J by 4 bases. Germline CDR1 reads SEHNR; CDR2 reads FQNEAQ (reference sequence). CDR3 nucleotides: TGTGCCAGCAGCCGGACAGGGCCCTCCTATGGCTACACCTTC. This gives the protein CASSRTGPSYGYTF. The entire variable domain, with the rest obtained from reference TRBV7-9 and TRBJ1-2, is as follows: DTGVSQNPRHKITKRGQNVTFRCDPISEHNRLYWYRQTLGQGPEFLTYFQNEAQLEKSRLLSDRFSAERPKGSFSTLEIQRTEQGDSAMYLCASSRTGPSYGYTFGSGTRLTVV.

Here the CDR3 DNA reads TGTGCCAGCAAGGGACTAGCGGGGACACGAACCTACGAGCAGTACTTC. This sequence encodes CASKGLAGTRTYEQYF. The chain joins TRBV2 to TRBJ2-7; 13 nucleotides match TRBD2. The germline gives CDR1 SNHLY, CDR2 FYNNEI. CDR3 length: 16 residues. V lost 7 bases and J lost 2; bases outside the gene matches: 8. The full variable domain, its missing parts supplied by reference TRBV2 and TRBJ2-7, is EPEVTQTPSHQVTQMGQEVILRCVPISNHLYFYWYRQILGQKVEFLVSFYNNEISEKSEIFDDQFSVERPDGSNFTLKIRSTKLEDSAMYFCASKGLAGTRTYEQYFGPGTRLTVT.

The DNA for the CDR3 is TGTGCTAGTGGTTCTTACTATGGCTACACCTTC. Its translation is CASGSYYGYTF. V gene TRBV12-5 combines with J gene TRBJ1-2; no firm D call. V was pared by 4 bases and J by 3 bases, with 3 bases between. CDR1 is LGHNT and CDR2 is FRNRAP in the germline V gene. CDR3 length: 11 residues.

Only a few counts were recorded for this clone. The chain links TRBV11-2 to TRBJ2-5, with a possible D match to TRBD1 (6 bases). Trimming stripped 1 base from V and 5 bases from J, with 14 bases between. Germline V lookup: CDR1 SGHAT, CDR2 FQNNGV. CDR3 length equals 15 residues. The chain's CDR3 is CASSLGQVFRETQYF. In DNA form, the CDR3 reads TGTGCCAGCAGCTTAGGACAGGTCTTTAGGGAGACCCAGTACTTC.

The chain carries TRBV5-6 and TRBJ2-4, with 7 positions matching TRBD2. This CDR3 comprises 16 residues. Germline loops: CDR1 SGHDT, CDR2 YYEEEE. The ends lost 5 bases at V and 7 bases at J; junction bases unmatched: 15. This CDR3 reads CASSRVREGLLNIQYF. The DNA of the CDR3 is TGTGCCAGCAGTCGGGTAAGGGAGGGTCTTTTGAACATTCAGTACTTC.

The chain is built from TRBV7-9 and TRBJ2-7, with TRBD1 as a possible D gene (5 bases). With 0 bases removed from V and 0 bases from J, the gap between germline ends came to 9 bases. The germline V gene encodes CDR1 SEHNR and CDR2 FQNEAQ (reference sequence). The CDR3 is 15 amino acids. The CDR3 region has the DNA TGTGCCAGCAGCTTAGCGGGGCGAATCTCCTACGAGCAGTACTTC. Protein product: CASSLAGRISYEQYF.

V and J are TRBV2 and TRBJ2-3; 10 bases line up with TRBD1. CDR1 is SNHLY, CDR2 FYNNEI, per germline. This CDR3 has 15 amino acids. V dropped 5 bases and J dropped 1; count of bases not matched to a gene: 3. The CDR3 sequence is CASSRGTGGTDTQYF. CDR3 in DNA: TGTGCCAGCAGTCGCGGGACAGGGGGCACAGATACGCAGTATTTT.

The count of this clone is one. The V and J genes are TRBV19 and TRBJ1-5; 9 nucleotides agree with TRBD1. This CDR3 spans 16 amino acids. Trimming at V came to 5 bases and at J to 9 bases, leaving 14 bases not matched to a gene. CDR1 and CDR2 from the germline V gene are LNHDA and SQIVND (reference sequence). DNA for the CDR3: TGTGCCAGTAGTCTTACCGGGACAGGGAAAAACGTGCCCCAGCATTTT. Protein: CASSLTGTGKNVPQHF.

The V and J genes are TRBV6-6 and TRBJ2-2; maybe TRBD2 (6 bases). The CDR3 runs 16 residues. The V end was cut by 5 bases, the J end by 0 bases, with 13 bases between. Germline V gene sequence: CDR1 MNHNY, CDR2 SVGAGI (reference sequence). CDR3 sequence (DNA): TGTGCCAGCAGTCCCCGGGGAGGTTCGAACACCGGGGAGCTGTTTTTT. Amino acids: CASSPRGGSNTGELFF.

The genes are TRBV21-1 and TRBJ1-1; TRBD1 is taken as the D call from the table, unchecked against the DNA. TRBV21-1 is deemed a pseudogene. This CDR3 spans 17 amino acids. CDR3 in DNA: TGTGCCAGCAGCCCGGATAATACGACAGGTGGTTTCACTGAAGCTTTCTTT. Translation: CASSPDNTTGGFTEAFF.

The chain combines TRBV6-1 with TRBJ1-4; a possible D gene is TRBD1 (5 bases). The V and J ends lost 5 bases and 0 bases respectively, with 7 bases between them. The germline V gene encodes CDR1 MNHNS and CDR2 SASEGT. There are 14 residues in the CDR3. The CDR3 loop reads CASSTGATNEKLFF. DNA for the CDR3: TGTGCCAGCAGTACAGGAGCAACTAATGAAAAACTGTTTTTT.

The gene calls are TRBV28 and TRBJ1-4; D not certain. The CDR3 consists of 11 residues. Germline V gene sequence: CDR1 MDHEN, CDR2 SYDVKM. The ends were cut back, 6 bases at V and 8 bases at J, with 7 bases in the middle. The CDR3 sequence is CASSVLEKLFF. Written as DNA, the CDR3 is TGTGCCAGCAGCGTCTTGGAAAAACTGTTTTTT.

V usage is TRBV5-5 and J usage is TRBJ1-5, with D possibly matching TRBD1 (6 bases). This CDR3 is built from 14 residues. V lost 1 base to trimming and J lost 7 bases, with 12 bases between them. Germline V lookup: CDR1 SGHKS, CDR2 YYEKEE (reference sequence). CDR3 nucleotides: TGTGCCAGCAGCTTGTTACAGGGAGGGCAGCCCCAGCATTTT. This codes for CASSLLQGGQPQHF.

This clone occurred a few times. The gene calls are TRBV5-1 and TRBJ1-4, with 7 bases matching TRBD1. This CDR3 region has 15 residues. Germline CDR1 and CDR2: SGHRS and YFSETQ. V lost 7 bases and J lost 5; bases outside the gene matches: 11. CDR3 nucleotides: TGCGCCAGCGCTCCGACAGGGAAAGGGAATGAAAAACTGTTTTTT. As protein: CASAPTGKGNEKLFF.

This chain links TRBV6-5 with TRBJ1-2; 7 bases fit TRBD1. Germline V CDR1 and CDR2: MNHEY, SVGAGI. J was trimmed by 2 bases and V by 7 bases; bases with no gene match: 4. The CDR3 runs to 13 residues. The chain's CDR3 is CASTPGQNYGYTF. Here the CDR3 DNA reads TGTGCCAGCACCCCGGGACAGAACTATGGCTACACCTTC.

The rearrangement links TRBV19 to TRBJ1-5; D uncertain. Germline loops: CDR1 LNHDA, CDR2 SQIVND (reference sequence). The V end was cut by 7 bases, the J end by 0 bases, with 16 bases between. The CDR3 has 16 amino acids. The CDR3 DNA sequence: TGTGCCAGTACCAATCCCGAAAGCCATAGCAATCAGCCCCAGCATTTT. Amino acids: CASTNPESHSNQPQHF.

Turning to this clone: The same CDR3 can be traced to other DNA sequences in this sample. The chain joins TRBV5-1 to TRBJ2-7; 10 positions agree with TRBD2. The CDR3 runs to 13 residues. The J segment lost 6 bases and the V segment lost 2 bases, leaving 2 bases of the junction unmatched. Germline V lookup: CDR1 SGHRS, CDR2 YFSETQ. The CDR3 bases are TGCGCCAGCAGCTTAGCGGGAGGGCGCGAGCAGTACTTC. Its translation is CASSLAGGREQYF.